The sequence of this T cell receptor beta chain was determined in a study of T cell responses to AZD1222 COVID-19 vaccine. Study-level points and caveats: Spike-specific TCR depth and breadth grew after two AZD1222 doses. Repertoire sampling occurred only after the peak T cell response.

Assay used: immunoSEQ multiplex PCR; TCRdb lists only in-frame clones, some missing. In the table there are about 170,000 clones, around 90% of which are singletons. As to this clone: What it binds is not known.

This TCR came from an adult who received the MenACWY meningococcal vaccine as a control. The sample consisted of peripheral blood, taken 28 days after the second dose of the MenACWY control vaccine.

In DNA form, the CDR3 reads TGTGCCTGGAGTAGGACTAGCGGAAGCACAGATACGCAGTATTTT. Amino acids: CAWSRTSGSTDTQYF. This chain joins TRBV30 and TRBJ2-3; TRBD2 matches at 10 bases. CDR1 and CDR2 from the germline V gene are GTSNPN and SVGIG (reference sequence). V shed 2 bases and J 0 bases; nucleotides not matched to a gene: 2. The CDR3 totals 15 residues.